This T cell receptor (beta chain) was captured in a study of human T cells and chemical hapten exposure. Study information: Upper back patch tests used 0.01% DPC, scored after 6 days.

TCRdb fed the RACE reads into MiXCR, producing one record per CDR3 protein. The profile shows 60,000 to 75,000 distinct CDR3 sequences, approximately 6.7% of them singletons. The table lists this clonotype with many counts. The antigen is not known. Described time point: pre-sensitization, week 0. The treatment: therapeutic diphenylcyclopropenone sensitization with weekly scalp DPC. Study outcomes and limitations: Expanded TCRs grouped into significantly more large CDR3 similarity clusters than controls produced.

The sequencing used whole blood, collected in connection with sensitization to the hapten diphenylcyclopropenone (DPC). The sequence came from a woman aged 25 to 39 with alopecia areata. Some clones in this sample may be carry-over from other donors' samples.

CDR3 amino acids: CSAPTPRGTEAFF. The CDR3 nucleotides are TGCAGTGCTCCAACCCCTCGCGGCACTGAAGCTTTCTTT. The J gene is TRBJ1-1, the V gene TRBV20-1; no definite D call. Trimming took 5 bases from V and 4 from J, leaving 14 bases between them. CDR1 is DFQATT and CDR2 is SNEGSKA in the germline V gene (reference sequence). The CDR3 covers 13 residues.